A selection of T cell receptor beta chains follows, all from one sample in a study of beta chain features in type 1 diabetes. Some clones are missing from TCRdb's copy, which holds only in-frame ones; the method was immunoSEQ multiplex PCR. The sample shows about 740,000 clones, around an eighth of them seen only once. Sequencing was carried out using naive CD4+ T cells from blood. These receptors were taken from a man younger than 35 with type 1 diabetes. The CDR3 runs from the conserved cysteine through the conserved F or W. D genes are given only for firm matches. Clone size is shown for a subset of rows, as once, few, many or a class of expanded clone.

CASSPDSMNTEAFF | TGTGCCAGCTCACCGGACAGCATGAACACTGAAGCTTTCTTT | TRBV18 | - | few | TRBJ1-1
CASSLSWSEQFF | TGTGCCAGCAGTCTTAGTTGGAGTGAGCAGTTCTTC | TRBV5-4 | - | - | TRBJ2-1
CAWRAQTGLSYEQYF | TGTGCCTGGAGGGCCCAGACAGGTCTGTCCTACGAGCAGTACTTC | TRBV30 | - | - | TRBJ2-7
CASSPGPQETQYF | TGTGCCAGCTCACCGGGGCCCCAAGAGACCCAGTACTTC | TRBV18 | - | few | TRBJ2-5
CASSAQGMHYGYTF | TGTGCCAGCAGCGCACAGGGTATGCACTATGGCTACACCTTC | TRBV9 | - | few | TRBJ1-2
CASRETGGNTGELFF | TGTGCCAGCAGGGAGACAGGGGGCAACACCGGGGAGCTGTTTTTT | TRBV6-5 | TRBD1 | - | TRBJ2-2
CASSVASWYGTPSGGANVLTF | TGTGCCAGCAGCGTAGCAAGTTGGTATGGAACCCCCTCGGGTGGGGCCAACGTCCTGACTTTC | TRBV9 | - | few | TRBJ2-6
CASSFQGGTGELFF | TGTGCCAGCAGCTTCCAGGGCGGCACCGGGGAGCTGTTTTTT | TRBV7-9 | - | few | TRBJ2-2
CASSPGTTTRDTQYF | TGCGCCAGCAGCCCCGGGACAACGACCCGAGATACGCAGTATTTT | TRBV5-1 | - | - | TRBJ2-3
CASSIGQGTDTQYF | TGTGCCAGTAGTATTGGACAGGGCACAGATACGCAGTATTTT | TRBV19 | TRBD1 | - | TRBJ2-3
CAITQGQMNTEAFF | TGTGCCATCACCCAGGGACAGATGAACACTGAAGCTTTCTTT | TRBV10-3 | TRBD1 | few | TRBJ1-1
CASSKGTAWGIRPQYF | TGTGCCAGCAGCAAAGGTACAGCGTGGGGGATTAGACCGCAGTATTTT | TRBV21-1 | - | - | TRBJ2-3
CASSQESGSYEQYF | TGCGCCAGCAGCCAAGAGTCCGGGTCCTACGAGCAGTACTTC | TRBV4-1 | - | - | TRBJ2-7
CSVITGTFNTEAFF | TGCAGCGTCATCACAGGGACTTTTAACACTGAAGCTTTCTTT | TRBV29-1 | - | few | TRBJ1-1
CASSLGQGGGSPLHF | TGCGCCAGCAGCTTGGGACAGGGCGGAGGGTCACCCCTCCACTTT | TRBV5-1 | TRBD1 | - | TRBJ1-6
CASNRGVGYTF | TGTGCCAGCAATCGGGGAGTTGGCTACACCTTC | TRBV21-1 | - | - | TRBJ1-2
CASSSGFRDSPLHF | TGTGCCAGCAGTTCAGGGTTTCGTGATTCACCCCTCCACTTT | TRBV5-8 | - | few | TRBJ1-6
CASSRDMTANNQPQHF | TGCGCCAGCAGCCGGGACATGACAGCAAACAATCAGCCCCAGCATTTT | TRBV4-1 | - | - | TRBJ1-5
CASSPSGGSYEQYF | TGTGCCAGCAGCCCCTCCGGGGGGTCCTACGAGCAGTACTTC | TRBV7-3 | TRBD2 | few | TRBJ2-7
CASRRPGSDEQYF | TGTGCCAGCAGAAGACCGGGGAGCGACGAGCAGTACTTC | TRBV7-8 | - | - | TRBJ2-7
CASSPPTGEGFEAFF | TGTGCCAGCTCACCACCTACCGGGGAAGGATTTGAAGCTTTCTTT | TRBV18 | - | few | TRBJ1-1
CASTGTGPYGYTF | TGCGCCAGCACCGGGACAGGGCCATATGGCTACACCTTC | TRBV5-1 | TRBD1 | few | TRBJ1-2
CASSYSIVGASYGYTF | TGTGCCAGCAGTTACTCGATCGTGGGGGCGTCCTATGGCTACACCTTC | TRBV6-5 | - | - | TRBJ1-2
CAWANKRTGELFF | TGTGCCTGGGCCAACAAGCGCACCGGGGAGCTGTTTTTT | TRBV30 | - | - | TRBJ2-2
CSARDGDEQFF | TGCAGTGCTAGAGATGGCGATGAGCAGTTCTTC | TRBV20-1 | - | few | TRBJ2-1
CASSYRLAHNEQFF | TGTGCCAGCAGTTACCGGCTAGCCCACAATGAGCAGTTCTTC | TRBV6-5 | - | - | TRBJ2-1
CASSAGGVPSSYNEQFF | TGTGCCAGCAGCGCCGGGGGAGTACCTAGCTCCTACAATGAGCAGTTCTTC | TRBV9 | - | - | TRBJ2-1
CASSPQRGGNQPQHF | TGTGCCAGCAGTCCTCAGCGGGGAGGCAATCAGCCCCAGCATTTT | TRBV7-9 | - | few | TRBJ1-5
CASSFGNEQFF | TGCGCCAGCAGCTTTGGAAATGAGCAGTTCTTC | TRBV5-1 | - | - | TRBJ2-1
CASSLWLAGAYTDTQYF | TGTGCCAGCAGCTTGTGGCTAGCGGGGGCCTACACAGATACGCAGTATTTT | TRBV5-4 | TRBD2 | - | TRBJ2-3
CASMWAGVTYEQYF | TGTGCCAGCATGTGGGCAGGGGTAACCTACGAGCAGTACTTC | TRBV2 | - | - | TRBJ2-7
CSVEGRPNTEAFF | TGCAGCGTTGAAGGCAGGCCGAACACTGAAGCTTTCTTT | TRBV29-1 | - | - | TRBJ1-1
CASSPYSGAQETQYF | TGTGCCAGCAGCCCATACTCCGGGGCTCAAGAGACCCAGTACTTC | TRBV7-7 | - | - | TRBJ2-5
CASSIAWQETQYF | TGTGCCAGTAGTATAGCTTGGCAAGAGACCCAGTACTTC | TRBV19 | - | - | TRBJ2-5
CASSLLGTGNTEAFF | TGCGCCAGCAGCTTGTTAGGGACAGGGAACACTGAAGCTTTCTTT | TRBV5-1 | TRBD1 | - | TRBJ1-1
CASMGKIATEAFF | TGTGCCAGCATGGGGAAGATCGCGACTGAAGCTTTCTTT | TRBV6-5 | - | - | TRBJ1-1
CASSLTDYGYTF | TGTGCCAGCAGTTTGACAGACTATGGCTACACCTTC | TRBV6-1 | - | few | TRBJ1-2
CASSSRDRGFDGYTF | TGTGCCAGCAGCTCCCGGGACAGGGGCTTCGATGGCTACACCTTC | TRBV9 | TRBD1 | few | TRBJ1-2
CASSKGPDNYGYTF | TGCGCCAGCAGCAAAGGACCCGATAACTATGGCTACACCTTC | TRBV4-1 | - | - | TRBJ1-2
CASSQDRFRGRNTEAFF | TGCGCCAGCAGCCAAGATCGATTCAGGGGCAGGAACACTGAAGCTTTCTTT | TRBV4-1 | - | - | TRBJ1-1
CASEGRGSPLEQYF | TGTGCCAGTGAAGGCCGGGGTTCTCCCCTCGAGCAGTACTTC | TRBV19 | - | - | TRBJ2-7
CAWNGIENEYEQFF | TGTGCCTGGAATGGAATAGAGAATGAATATGAGCAGTTCTTC | TRBV30 | - | - | TRBJ2-1
CASSPRGSDLGEQYF | TGTGCCAGCAGCCCCCGGGGGTCGGACCTAGGAGAGCAGTACTTC | TRBV9 | - | - | TRBJ2-7
CASSSYAGMQYF | TGTGCCAGCAGCTCCTACGCGGGGATGCAGTATTTT | TRBV7-6 | - | - | TRBJ2-3
CASSRTSGGSEQFF | TGTGCCAGCAGCCGGACTAGCGGGGGGAGTGAGCAGTTCTTC | TRBV7-9 | TRBD2 | few | TRBJ2-1
CAWSSTGSYNEQFF | TGTGCCTGGAGTAGCACAGGCTCCTACAATGAGCAGTTCTTC | TRBV30 | - | few | TRBJ2-1
CASGVSSYNSPLHF | TGTGCCAGCGGGGTGAGCTCCTATAATTCACCCCTCCACTTT | TRBV6-5 | - | few | TRBJ1-6
CASSETGIGGYTF | TGTGCCAGCAGTGAAACGGGGATCGGTGGCTACACCTTC | TRBV25-1 | - | - | TRBJ1-2
CASSQVGVSGTGSPGEQYF | TGCGCCAGCAGCCAAGTTGGGGTCAGCGGGACAGGGTCCCCCGGCGAGCAGTACTTC | TRBV4-1 | TRBD1 | - | TRBJ2-7